One sample yielded the 6 T cell receptor beta chains listed below, sequenced in a study of blood T cell repertoires in COVID-19. Here immunoSEQ multiplex PCR was the method, and the copy in TCRdb shows in-frame clones only, minus some. The sample holds about 120,000 clones, approximately 68% seen once. Sequencing was performed on peripheral blood. These receptors originate from a woman between 70 and 85 years old with acute or convalescent COVID-19.

V usage is TRBV2 and J usage is TRBJ1-5; D may be TRBD1 (5 bases). Germline values: CDR1 SNHLY, CDR2 FYNNEI. Trimming left V 4 bases short and J 6 bases short, with 13 bases between. The CDR3 totals 14 residues. CDR3 nucleotides: TGTGCCAGCAGTGGGCAGGGCAGTTTTCAGCCCCAGCATTTT. Protein: CASSGQGSFQPQHF.

V is TRBV6-5 and J is TRBJ2-1; 10 bases match TRBD1. The CDR3 is 14 residues long. V gave up 7 bases and J gave up 7 bases; unmatched junction bases: 7. From germline, CDR1 is MNHEY and CDR2 SVGAGI. The CDR3 coding sequence is TGTGCCAGCACCGGACAGGGGGAAGTGAATGAGCAGTTCTTC. Translated, it gives CASTGQGEVNEQFF.

The rearrangement joins TRBV3-1 (or the pseudogene TRBV3-2) to TRBJ2-7; 10 bases align to TRBD2. The CDR3 runs to 15 residues. J lost 4 bases, V lost 6 bases, and 9 bases had no gene match. Germline V CDR1 and CDR2: LGHDT, YNNKEL (reference sequence). CDR3 residues: CASSPSGRGAYEQYF. CDR3 nucleotides: TGTGCCAGCAGTCCGAGCGGGAGGGGAGCTTACGAGCAGTACTTC.

This chain connects TRBV11-2 to TRBJ1-1, with TRBD1 matching 10 bases. Trimming cost V 5 bases and J 5 bases; bases outside gene matches: 5. Germline CDR1 and CDR2: SGHAT and FQNNGV. The CDR3 extends over 14 amino acids. The CDR3 coding sequence is TGTGCCAGCAGCGCAGACAGGGGGCGGACTGAAGCTTTCTTT. Translation: CASSADRGRTEAFF.

This clone has more than one count but fewer than ten. The chain is built from TRBV7-2 and TRBJ2-3; TRBD2 agrees at 14 bases. The germline V gene has CDR1 SGHTA and CDR2 FQGNSA. The CDR3 is 13 residues long. Trimming took 6 bases from V and 10 from J; bases not matched to a gene: 3. The CDR3 is CASRETSGGAQYF. The CDR3 DNA is TGTGCCAGCAGAGAGACTAGCGGGGGGGCGCAGTATTTT.

The V and J genes are TRBV10-3 and TRBJ2-5; TRBD2 matches 10 bases. The germline V gene has CDR1 ENHRY and CDR2 SYGVKD. This CDR3 is built from 16 residues. V was pared by 1 base and J by 5 bases, with 7 bases of the junction left unmatched. CDR3 nucleotides: TGTGCCATCAGTGAGTTTTCGCTAGCGGGAGACGAGACCCAGTACTTC. The encoded protein is CAISEFSLAGDETQYF.